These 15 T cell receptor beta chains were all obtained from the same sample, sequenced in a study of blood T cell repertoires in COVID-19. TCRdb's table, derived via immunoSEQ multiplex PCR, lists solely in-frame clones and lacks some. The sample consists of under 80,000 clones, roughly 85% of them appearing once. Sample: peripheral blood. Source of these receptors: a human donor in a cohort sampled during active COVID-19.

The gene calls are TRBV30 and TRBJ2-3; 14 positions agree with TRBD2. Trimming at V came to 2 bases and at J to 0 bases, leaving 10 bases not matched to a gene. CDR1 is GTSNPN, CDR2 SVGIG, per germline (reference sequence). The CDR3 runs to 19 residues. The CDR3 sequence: CAWSRGLAGVVRSTDTQYF. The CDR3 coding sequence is TGTGCCTGGAGTAGGGGACTAGCGGGAGTTGTGAGGAGCACAGATACGCAGTATTTT.

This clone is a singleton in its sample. Here the CDR3 reads CASSQGRGGWYEQYF. Here the CDR3 DNA reads TGTGCCAGCAGCCAGGGCAGGGGAGGGTGGTACGAGCAGTACTTC. The rearrangement joins TRBV11-3 to TRBJ2-7, with D tentatively TRBD2 (7 bases). The V and J ends lost 5 bases and 4 bases respectively, with 18 bases between them. Germline lookup yields CDR1 SGHNT and CDR2 YENEEA. The CDR3 runs to 15 residues.

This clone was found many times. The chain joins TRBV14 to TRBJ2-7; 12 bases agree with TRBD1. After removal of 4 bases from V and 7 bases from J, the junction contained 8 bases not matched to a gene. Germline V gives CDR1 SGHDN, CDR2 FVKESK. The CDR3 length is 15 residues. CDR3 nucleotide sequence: TGTGCCAGCAGCCCCCCGGGACAGGGGGCAAAGGAGCAGTACTTC. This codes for CASSPPGQGAKEQYF.

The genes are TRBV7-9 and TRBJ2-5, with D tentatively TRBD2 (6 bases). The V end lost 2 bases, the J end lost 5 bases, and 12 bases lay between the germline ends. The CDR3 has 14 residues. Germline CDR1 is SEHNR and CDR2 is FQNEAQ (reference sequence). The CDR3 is CASSLNWGEETQYF. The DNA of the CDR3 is TGTGCCAGCAGCTTAAACTGGGGGGAGGAGACCCAGTACTTC. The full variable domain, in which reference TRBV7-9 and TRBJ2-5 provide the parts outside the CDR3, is DTGVSQNPRHKITKRGQNVTFRCDPISEHNRLYWYRQTLGQGPEFLTYFQNEAQLEKSRLLSDRFSAERPKGSFSTLEIQRTEQGDSAMYLCASSLNWGEETQYFGPGTRLLVL.

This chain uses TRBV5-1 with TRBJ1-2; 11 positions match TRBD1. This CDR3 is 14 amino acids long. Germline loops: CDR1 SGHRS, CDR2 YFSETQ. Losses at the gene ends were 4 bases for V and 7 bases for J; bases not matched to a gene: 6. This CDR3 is CASSIGQGARGYTF. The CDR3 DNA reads TGCGCCAGCAGCATCGGACAGGGGGCCCGTGGCTACACCTTC.

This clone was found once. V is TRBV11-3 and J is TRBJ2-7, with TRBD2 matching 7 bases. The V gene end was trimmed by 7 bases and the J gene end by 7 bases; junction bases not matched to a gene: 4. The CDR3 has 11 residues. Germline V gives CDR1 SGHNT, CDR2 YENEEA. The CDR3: CASTSAGEQYF. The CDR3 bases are TGTGCCAGCACCTCAGCGGGGGAGCAGTACTTC.

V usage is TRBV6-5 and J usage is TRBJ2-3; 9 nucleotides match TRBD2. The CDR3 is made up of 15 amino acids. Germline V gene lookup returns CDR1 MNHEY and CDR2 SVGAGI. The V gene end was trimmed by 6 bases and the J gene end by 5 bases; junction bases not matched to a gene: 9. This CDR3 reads CASSNSGGPGDTQYF. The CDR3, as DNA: TGTGCCAGCAGCAATAGCGGGGGCCCGGGAGATACGCAGTATTTT.

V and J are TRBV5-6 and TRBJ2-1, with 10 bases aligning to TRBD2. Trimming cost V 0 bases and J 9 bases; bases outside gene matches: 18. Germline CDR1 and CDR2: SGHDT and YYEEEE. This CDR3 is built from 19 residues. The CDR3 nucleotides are TGTGCCAGCAGCTTGGTAGGGCTAGCGGGAGAAAGGACGGTGGGTGAGCAGTTCTTC. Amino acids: CASSLVGLAGERTVGEQFF.

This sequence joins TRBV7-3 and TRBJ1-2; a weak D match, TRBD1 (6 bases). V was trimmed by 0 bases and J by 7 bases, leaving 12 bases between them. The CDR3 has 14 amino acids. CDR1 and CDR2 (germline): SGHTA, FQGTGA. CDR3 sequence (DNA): TGTGCCAGCAGCTTAACGAACGGGGGGCTTGGCTACACCTTC. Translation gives CASSLTNGGLGYTF.

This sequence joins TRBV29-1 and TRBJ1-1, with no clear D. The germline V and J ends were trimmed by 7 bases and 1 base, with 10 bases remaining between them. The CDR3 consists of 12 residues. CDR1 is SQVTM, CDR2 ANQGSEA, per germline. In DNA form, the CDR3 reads TGCAGCGCCCTGACACAGAACACTGAAGCTTTCTTT. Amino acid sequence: CSALTQNTEAFF.

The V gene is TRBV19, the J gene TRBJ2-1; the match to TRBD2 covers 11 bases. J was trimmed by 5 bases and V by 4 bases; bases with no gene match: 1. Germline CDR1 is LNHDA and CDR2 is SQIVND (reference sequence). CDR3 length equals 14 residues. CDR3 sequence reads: CASSKGLADNEQFF. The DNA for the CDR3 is TGTGCCAGTAGTAAGGGACTAGCGGACAATGAGCAGTTCTTC.

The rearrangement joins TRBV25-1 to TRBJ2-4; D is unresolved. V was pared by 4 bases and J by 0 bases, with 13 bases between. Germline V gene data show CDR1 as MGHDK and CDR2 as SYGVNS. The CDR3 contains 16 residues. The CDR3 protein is CASSAQIVLAKNIQYF. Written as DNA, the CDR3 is TGTGCCAGCAGTGCCCAGATCGTTTTAGCCAAAAACATTCAGTACTTC.

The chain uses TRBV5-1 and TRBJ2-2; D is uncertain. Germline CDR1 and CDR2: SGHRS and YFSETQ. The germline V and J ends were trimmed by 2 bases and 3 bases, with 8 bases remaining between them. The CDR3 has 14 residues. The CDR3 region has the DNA TGCGCCAGCAGCTTTTCCCTAGACACCGGGGAGCTGTTTTTT. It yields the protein CASSFSLDTGELFF.

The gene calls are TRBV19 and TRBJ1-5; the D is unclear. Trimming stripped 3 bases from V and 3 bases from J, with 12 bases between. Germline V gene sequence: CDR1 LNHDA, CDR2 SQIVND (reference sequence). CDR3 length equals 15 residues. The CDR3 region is CASSMAGTANQPQHF. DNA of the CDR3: TGTGCCAGTAGTATGGCGGGTACGGCCAATCAGCCCCAGCATTTT.

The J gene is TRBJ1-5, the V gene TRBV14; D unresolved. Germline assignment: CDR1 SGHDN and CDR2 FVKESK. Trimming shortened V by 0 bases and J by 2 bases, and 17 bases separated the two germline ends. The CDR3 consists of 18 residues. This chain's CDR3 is CASSQDRGREWGNQPQHF. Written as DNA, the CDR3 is TGTGCCAGCAGCCAAGATCGGGGAAGGGAATGGGGCAATCAGCCCCAGCATTTT.